This passage covers 10 T cell receptor beta chains from one sample sequenced in a study of blood T cells in healthy people across ages. The second PCR ran about 6 to 12 cycles with a sample-barcoded 5' primer and J-beta primers. TCRdb re-derived calls from the 5' RACE reads in MiXCR, one entry per CDR3 protein. The sample lists about 640,000 distinct CDR3 sequences, around 54% occurring once. The sample comprised blood. These receptors were collected from a man between 60 and 70 years old in good health.

This clonotype was seen ten or more times. J is TRBJ1-1 and V is TRBV10-3; 8 bases are shared with TRBD1. CDR3 size: 14 residues. The V and J ends lost 11 bases and 2 bases, in that order; junction bases with no gene match: 10. Germline CDR1 reads ENHRY; CDR2 reads SYGVKD. The CDR3 reads CAAYRDRRNTEAFF. The CDR3 DNA reads as TGTGCCGCCTACCGGGACAGGAGAAACACTGAAGCTTTCTTT.

This clonotype was counted between two and nine times. V usage is TRBV6-5 and J usage is TRBJ1-4; TRBD1 agrees at 8 bases. Germline V lookup: CDR1 MNHEY, CDR2 SVGAGI. Losses at the gene ends were 2 bases for V and 5 bases for J; bases not matched to a gene: 7. The CDR3 totals 16 residues. As DNA, the CDR3 is TGTGCCAGCAGTTACGGCCAGGGGGCAAGAAATGAAAAACTGTTTTTT. Translating it yields CASSYGQGARNEKLFF.

The chain uses TRBV3-1 and TRBJ2-1, with D perhaps matching TRBD2 (7 bases). Germline CDR1 and CDR2: LGHDT and YNNKEL (reference sequence). V lost 4 bases, J lost 14 bases, and 15 bases lay in between. The CDR3 runs to 12 residues. The CDR3 DNA is TGTGCCAGCAGCCCTAATCAGGGGAGGGAGTTCTTC. Translation gives CASSPNQGREFF.

The chain links TRBV7-2 to TRBJ2-1; 9 nucleotides line up with TRBD2. CDR3 size: 14 residues. Trimming removed 3 bases from V and 7 bases from J; junction bases left unmatched: 4. CDR1 SGHTA and CDR2 FQGNSA come from the germline V gene. CDR3 sequence (DNA): TGTGCCAGCAGCTTGATAGCGGGAGTGAATGAGCAGTTCTTC. Encoded protein: CASSLIAGVNEQFF.

CDR3 nucleotides: TGCGCCAGCAGCTTCTCGCCGGGATCTGGGGCCAACGTCCTGACTTTC. It translates to CASSFSPGSGANVLTF. The rearrangement uses TRBV5-1 and TRBJ2-6; a weak D match, TRBD2 (5 bases). V was trimmed by 2 bases and J by 1 base, leaving 10 bases between them. Looked up from germline, CDR1 is SGHRS and CDR2 is YFSETQ. This CDR3 contains 16 residues. The complete variable domain, with remaining parts taken from reference TRBV5-1 and TRBJ2-6, reads KAGVTQTPRYLIKTRGQQVTLSCSPISGHRSVSWYQQTPGQGLQFLFEYFSETQRNKGNFPGRFSGRQFSNSRSEMNVSTLELGDSALYLCASSFSPGSGANVLTFGAGSRLTVL.

The table lists this clonotype with a count of one. V gene TRBV3-1 combines with J gene TRBJ2-2; 7 bases align to TRBD2. V dropped 4 bases and J dropped 4; count of bases not matched to a gene: 6. The CDR3 spans 15 residues. CDR1 and CDR2 from the germline V gene are LGHDT and YNNKEL (reference sequence). The CDR3 loop is CASSPAGRFTGELFF. CDR3 sequence (DNA): TGTGCCAGCAGCCCAGCGGGGAGGTTCACCGGGGAGCTGTTTTTT.

The rearrangement uses TRBV29-1 and TRBJ1-2; D may be TRBD1 (5 bases). V lost 3 bases and J lost 2, with 13 bases in between. The V gene's germline CDR1 is SQVTM and CDR2 ANQGSEA. CDR3 length equals 14 residues. CDR3 loop: CSVDGTGVNYGYTF. The CDR3 DNA sequence: TGCAGCGTTGACGGGACGGGGGTAAACTATGGCTACACCTTC.

This clonotype was detected only a few times. The J gene is TRBJ2-7, the V gene TRBV7-8, with D possibly TRBD1 on 5 matching bases. The V end was cut by 2 bases, the J end by 1 base, with 15 bases between. This CDR3 contains 16 residues. Looked up from germline, CDR1 is SGHVS and CDR2 is FQNEAQ. The CDR3 nucleotides read TGTGCCAGCAGCTTACTCTTTGGGGCAGAATCCTACGAGCAGTACTTC. Protein: CASSLLFGAESYEQYF. Combining the CDR3 with reference TRBV7-8 and TRBJ2-7 gives the whole variable domain GAGVSQSPRYKVAKRGQDVALRCDPISGHVSLFWYQQALGQGPEFLTYFQNEAQLDKSGLPSDRFFAERPEGSVSTLKIQRTQQEDSAVYLCASSLLFGAESYEQYFGPGTRLTVT.

The chain employs TRBV6-6 and TRBJ1-6, with D possibly matching TRBD1 (5 bases). The CDR3 length is 16 residues. The V and J ends lost 6 bases and 5 bases respectively, with 17 bases between them. Per the germline V gene, CDR1 is MNHNY and CDR2 is SVGAGI (reference sequence). DNA for the CDR3: TGTGCCAGCAGCCCCCCTGGGCAGGGAGATAATTCACCCCTCCACTTT. The encoded protein is CASSPPGQGDNSPLHF.

The V call is TRBV9, the J call TRBJ2-7; D not certain. Trimming left V 1 base short and J 0 bases short, with 8 bases between. The CDR3 consists of 14 residues. Germline V lookup: CDR1 SGDLS, CDR2 YYNGEE. Here the CDR3 DNA reads TGTGCCAGCAGCGTACAATTCGACTCCTACGAGCAGTACTTC. As protein: CASSVQFDSYEQYF.